The 25 T cell receptor beta chains given below trace back to one sample, sequenced in a study of Graves' ophthalmopathy and Graves' hyperthyroidism. Amplification from RNA transcripts yielded the TCR beta CDR3 regions. The first round was an RT-PCR with HTBI primers, and the second round was a multiplex PCR. Each CDR3 protein gets one entry after TCRdb re-called the multiplex PCR reads with MiXCR. The sample comprises about 400,000 distinct CDR3 sequences, over 20% of which are singletons, and more than 2.5% rests with the top ten. Sequenced input: peripheral blood. These receptors were collected from a woman between 18 and 29 years old with stable Graves' hyperthyroidism.

This clonotype has at least ten counts. The CDR3 here is CATSVGSYYGYTF. The CDR3 region has the DNA TGTGCCACCAGTGTAGGCAGCTACTATGGCTACACCTTC. The chain recombines TRBV24-1 with TRBJ1-2; D is unclear. CDR3 length equals 13 residues. The germline V gene encodes CDR1 KGHDR and CDR2 SFDVKD. The germline V and J ends were trimmed by 5 bases and 3 bases, with 9 bases remaining between them.

This clonotype was counted many times. V usage is TRBV20-1 and J usage is TRBJ1-2; D is unclear. The V and J ends lost 1 base and 6 bases respectively, with 12 bases between them. The CDR3 extends over 13 amino acids. From germline, CDR1 is DFQATT and CDR2 SNEGSKA (reference sequence). For the CDR3, the DNA is TGCAGTGCTAGAGTACCAGGAACCGATGGCTACACCTTC. Encoded protein: CSARVPGTDGYTF.

This clonotype has only a few counts. The rearrangement links TRBV3-1 to TRBJ2-5; 9 positions agree with TRBD1. The germline gives CDR1 LGHDT, CDR2 YNNKEL (reference sequence). The CDR3 contains 17 residues. Trimming took 4 bases from V and 3 from J; bases not matched to a gene: 12. CDR3 in DNA: TGTGCCAGCAGCCTCCCTACAGGGGGCGTAGGAGAAGAGACCCAGTACTTC. It translates to CASSLPTGGVGEETQYF.

V is TRBV7-8 and J is TRBJ1-6, with 8 bases identical to TRBD1. The germline V gene encodes CDR1 SGHVS and CDR2 FQNEAQ. V was pared by 5 bases and J by 11 bases, with 17 bases of the junction left unmatched. The CDR3 covers 17 residues. Here the CDR3 DNA reads TGTGCCAGCAGCCCAGCGGGGGGACAGGTGAGGACGCCACCCCTCCACTTT. Protein: CASSPAGGQVRTPPLHF.

Ten or more counts support this clonotype. The chain employs TRBV24-1 and TRBJ1-1; 7 bases match TRBD1. Germline assignment: CDR1 KGHDR and CDR2 SFDVKD. The CDR3 contains 13 residues. V lost 7 bases to trimming and J lost 1 base; unmatched junction nucleotides: 2. The CDR3 spells CATRGQRNTEAFF. The CDR3, as DNA: TGTGCCACCAGGGGACAGCGGAACACTGAAGCTTTCTTT.

This clonotype was counted at least ten times. The chain carries TRBV6-2 or TRBV6-3 and TRBJ1-6; D ambiguous. Germline-derived CDR1 and CDR2 are MNHEY and SVGEGT. The CDR3 totals 13 residues. The V and J ends lost 0 bases and 8 bases respectively, with 5 bases between them. CDR3 in amino acids: CASSYSEHSPLHF. CDR3 in DNA: TGTGCCAGCAGTTACTCAGAGCATTCACCCCTCCACTTT.

This sequence joins TRBV6-1 and TRBJ1-2, with 8 bases fitting TRBD1. CDR3 length equals 16 residues. Germline assignment: CDR1 MNHNS and CDR2 SASEGT. With 7 bases clipped from V and 4 bases from J, the junction kept 14 bases outside the gene matches. The CDR3 reads CASTTDPGGEVYGYTF. For the CDR3, the DNA is TGTGCCAGCACCACCGACCCAGGGGGCGAGGTCTATGGCTACACCTTC.

A remark on this clonotype: A much larger clone differs by one base, so this may be a read error. The rearrangement uses TRBV3-1 and TRBJ2-2; TRBD2 matches at 10 bases. CDR3 size: 18 residues. Looked up from germline, CDR1 is LGHDT and CDR2 is YNNKEL (reference sequence). V dropped 1 base and J dropped 3; count of bases not matched to a gene: 8. For the CDR3, the DNA is TGTGCCAGCAGCCAAGCTTTAGGGACTAGCGACTACACCGGGGAGCTGTTTTTT. This translates into CASSQALGTSDYTGELFF.

This clonotype was observed at least ten times. The V call is TRBV28, the J call TRBJ2-5; 11 bases align to TRBD2. The CDR3 totals 17 residues. Germline CDR1 is MDHEN and CDR2 is SYDVKM. The J segment lost 6 bases and the V segment lost 2 bases, leaving 11 bases of the junction unmatched. CDR3 nucleotide sequence: TGTGCCAGCAGTTTAACGCTAGCGGGAGGCCCGCTTAAGACCCAGTACTTC. Translation: CASSLTLAGGPLKTQYF.

The chain joins TRBV2 to TRBJ2-7; 12 nucleotides agree with TRBD1. The CDR3 sequence is 13 residues long. Trimming at V came to 6 bases and at J to 6 bases, leaving 3 bases not matched to a gene. The germline CDR1 and CDR2 sequences are SNHLY and FYNNEI. DNA for the CDR3: TGTGCCAGCAGAAGGGACAGGGGGCGCGAGCAGTACTTC. This encodes CASRRDRGREQYF.

The chain recombines TRBV12-3 or TRBV12-4 with TRBJ1-1, with 9 bases that match TRBD1. CDR3 length equals 14 residues. With 3 bases clipped from V and 4 bases from J, the junction kept 3 bases outside the gene matches. CDR3 in amino acids: CASSFRDRATEAFF. The CDR3 DNA follows: TGTGCCAGCAGTTTCCGGGACAGGGCCACTGAAGCTTTCTTT.

This clonotype was seen only a few times. This chain uses TRBV6-1 with TRBJ2-7; possibly TRBD2 for D (6 bases). V lost 10 bases, J lost 4 bases, and 20 bases lay in between. Germline values: CDR1 MNHNS, CDR2 SASEGT. There are 14 residues in the CDR3. CDR3: CATSPEGWIYEQYF. The DNA of the CDR3 is TGTGCCACCTCCCCGGAGGGGTGGATATACGAGCAGTACTTC.

This clonotype was observed at least ten times. The chain recombines TRBV2 with TRBJ2-7; no definite D call. The CDR3 sequence is 13 residues long. Trimming removed 7 bases at V and 1 base at J, with 11 bases between. Germline CDR1 and CDR2: SNHLY and FYNNEI. CDR3 bases: TGTGCCAGCATGGGTGGATGGTCCTACGAGCAGTACTTC. Residues: CASMGGWSYEQYF. The complete variable domain, with remaining parts taken from reference TRBV2 and TRBJ2-7, reads EPEVTQTPSHQVTQMGQEVILRCVPISNHLYFYWYRQILGQKVEFLVSFYNNEISEKSEIFDDQFSVERPDGSNFTLKIRSTKLEDSAMYFCASMGGWSYEQYFGPGTRLTVT.

The sample holds many counts of this clonotype. The chain is built from TRBV11-1 and TRBJ2-5; 11 bases are a match to TRBD2. CDR1 SGHAT and CDR2 FQDESV come from the germline V gene (reference sequence). This CDR3 region has 15 residues. V lost 4 bases to trimming and J lost 2 bases; unmatched junction nucleotides: 3. The DNA of the CDR3 is TGTGCCAGCAGCTCCGGGACTAGCGGACAAGAGACCCAGTACTTC. It encodes CASSSGTSGQETQYF. The variable domain in full, with the rest retrieved from reference TRBV11-1 and TRBJ2-5, is EAEVAQSPRYKITEKSQAVAFWCDPISGHATLYWYRQILGQGPELLVQFQDESVVDDSQLPKDRFSAERLKGVDSTLKIQPAELGDSAMYLCASSSGTSGQETQYFGPGTRLLVL.

The table lists this clonotype with many counts. The chain is built from TRBV5-1 and TRBJ2-5, with D maybe TRBD2 (5 bases). The V gene's germline CDR1 is SGHRS and CDR2 YFSETQ. The CDR3 runs 15 residues. V was clipped by 2 bases and J by 4 bases, with 15 bases between them. Here the CDR3 DNA reads TGCGCCAGCAGCTTCACCGGGGAGTTCTTAGAGACCCAGTACTTC. The encoded protein is CASSFTGEFLETQYF.

This clonotype was seen many times. The genes are TRBV27 and TRBJ2-7; D might be TRBD1 (5 bases). Germline V gene sequence: CDR1 MNHEY, CDR2 SMNVEV (reference sequence). This CDR3 is built from 17 residues. V was clipped by 5 bases and J by 5 bases, with 25 bases between them. The CDR3 bases are TGTGCCAGCAGTCCCACCTCAGGGCGCCCAAGGATAGACGAGCAGTACTTC. Its protein is CASSPTSGRPRIDEQYF.

This clonotype occurred a few times. A clone one base away is much larger, so this may be a read error. The V call is TRBV6-1, the J call TRBJ2-7, with D perhaps TRBD2 (5 bases). The CDR3 extends over 14 amino acids. V was clipped by 3 bases and J by 6 bases, with 15 bases between them. Germline CDR1 reads MNHNS; CDR2 reads SASEGT. DNA for the CDR3: TGTGCCAGCAGTGATGAGGACTTTAGGCTCGAGCAGTACTTC. Translation: CASSDEDFRLEQYF.

This rearrangement joins TRBV6-1 to TRBJ1-5; 12 bases are a match to TRBD1. The germline gives CDR1 MNHNS, CDR2 SASEGT. Trimming at V came to 6 bases and at J to 4 bases, leaving 4 bases not matched to a gene. CDR3 length: 15 amino acids. Here the CDR3 DNA reads TGTGCCAGCAGGCTGGGACAGGGGGCAAATCAGCCCCAGCATTTT. It codes for CASRLGQGANQPQHF.

V usage is TRBV6-1 and J usage is TRBJ1-2, with D tentatively TRBD1 (5 bases). Germline-derived CDR1 and CDR2 are MNHNS and SASEGT. CDR3 length equals 11 residues. The V end was cut by 10 bases, the J end by 3 bases, with 9 bases between. This CDR3 is CAIKGYYGYTF. CDR3 nucleotides: TGTGCCATCAAGGGGTACTATGGCTACACCTTC.

In this sample, this clonotype turned up many times. The V and J genes are TRBV20-1 and TRBJ2-6, with unresolved D. CDR1 DFQATT and CDR2 SNEGSKA come from the germline V gene (reference sequence). CDR3 length equals 15 residues. Trimming left V 6 bases short and J 0 bases short, with 12 bases between. The CDR3: CSALRVPSGANVLTF. In nucleotides, the CDR3 is TGCAGTGCGCTAAGGGTGCCCTCTGGGGCCAACGTCCTGACTTTC.

The rearrangement links TRBV4-3 to TRBJ1-3; D not resolved. Germline values: CDR1 LGHNA, CDR2 YSLEER. Trimming left V 1 base short and J 0 bases short, with 16 bases between. The CDR3 consists of 18 residues. The CDR3 bases are TGCGCCAGCAGCCAAGCCCTCGGGAGGGCTGACTCTGGAAACACCATATATTTT. Protein: CASSQALGRADSGNTIYF.

On this clonotype: A much larger clone differs from this one at a single base, so this may be a read error. The rearrangement joins TRBV6-1 to TRBJ2-5, with TRBD1 matching over 7 bases. Losses at the gene ends were 6 bases for V and 3 bases for J; bases not matched to a gene: 4. Germline lookup yields CDR1 MNHNS and CDR2 SASEGT. The CDR3 sequence is 13 residues long. This CDR3 reads CASRTGTEETQYF. In DNA, the CDR3 is TGTGCCAGCAGGACCGGGACAGAAGAGACCCAGTACTTC.

The chain employs TRBV5-5 and TRBJ1-5; D is possibly TRBD1 (5 bases). The V end was cut by 0 bases, the J end by 0 bases, with 10 bases between. CDR3 length: 16 residues. In germline, CDR1 is SGHKS, CDR2 YYEKEE (reference sequence). The CDR3 here is CASSLGVGHSNQPQHF. As DNA, the CDR3 is TGTGCCAGCAGCTTGGGCGTGGGGCATAGCAATCAGCCCCAGCATTTT.

Only a few counts were recorded for this clonotype. The chain uses TRBV6-1 and TRBJ1-1; D unresolved. Trimming stripped 6 bases from V and 0 bases from J, with 11 bases between. Germline values: CDR1 MNHNS, CDR2 SASEGT. This CDR3 has 14 amino acids. CDR3 amino acids: CASRNPQLNTEAFF. CDR3 in DNA: TGTGCCAGCAGGAACCCACAGTTGAACACTGAAGCTTTCTTT.

In this sample, this clonotype turned up many times. This chain connects TRBV6-5 to TRBJ1-1, with D possibly being TRBD1 (5 bases). V shed 8 bases and J shed 3 bases, with 7 bases lying between them. Germline CDR1 MNHEY, CDR2 SVGAGI. This CDR3 has 11 amino acids. The CDR3 loop reads CASGGDTEAFF. CDR3 DNA: TGTGCCAGCGGAGGGGACACTGAAGCTTTCTTT.